The rows below give T cell receptor beta chains drawn from one sample of a study of cytotoxic CD8 clonotypes in ibrutinib-treated CLL. Repertoires were generated with immunoSEQ multiplex PCR, while TCRdb's copy carries only in-frame clones and drops some. The sample yields some 63,000 clones, 90% seen once. The sequenced sample was PBMCs, obtained after 12 months of ibrutinib treatment. Receptors originate from a human donor with chronic lymphocytic leukemia. CDR3s include the opening cysteine and the closing phenylalanine or tryptophan. The D gene is left open where the match is weak. For some rows the clone size is stated as once, few or many, or as a class when expanded; others skip it.

D | size | J | V | DNA | CDR3
TRBD2 | - | TRBJ2-3 | TRBV18 | TGTGCCAGCTCACCATTACCAACTTCTAGCGGGGACACAGATACGCAGTATTTT | CASSPLPTSSGDTDTQYF
- | - | TRBJ2-1 | TRBV5-4 | TGTGCCAGCAGCTTGGACGGACGGAGCTCCTACAATGAGCAGTTCTTC | CASSLDGRSSYNEQFF
- | - | TRBJ2-3 | TRBV19 | TGTGCCAGTAGTATAAACCGGGCCACAGATACGCAGTATTTT | CASSINRATDTQYF
TRBD1 | - | TRBJ1-6 | TRBV27 | TGTGCCAGCAGTATAACGGTTTTTTTTAAAACGGGACAGGGTTATTCACCCCTCCACTTT | CASSITVFFKTGQGYSPLHF
- | - | TRBJ2-5 | TRBV19 | TGTGCCAGTAGTATAAGCCCCAACAGTGAGACCCAGTACTTC | CASSISPNSETQYF
TRBD2 | - | TRBJ2-1 | TRBV9 | TGTGCCAGCAGCGTAGGACTAGCTGCCTACAATGAGCAGTTCTTC | CASSVGLAAYNEQFF
- | - | TRBJ1-1 | TRBV10-3 | TGTGCCACAGGCCGCGACAGGGAAGCTTTCTTT | CATGRDREAFF
- | - | TRBJ1-4 | TRBV9 | TGTGCCAGCAGCGTAGGGGGGTTAGGTGAAAAACTGTTTTTT | CASSVGGLGEKLFF
- | - | TRBJ1-5 | TRBV30 | TGTGCCTGGAGCCCGGACAGCAATCAGCCCCAGCATTTT | CAWSPDSNQPQHF
- | - | TRBJ1-2 | TRBV29-1 | TGCAGCGCCGCCCCCGGACAACACATTGGCTACACCTTC | CSAAPGQHIGYTF
TRBD1 | medium-sized | TRBJ1-2 | TRBV19 | TGTGCCAGTAGTATAAGCGGTGGGACAGGGGGCTATGGCTACACCTTC | CASSISGGTGGYGYTF
- | - | TRBJ1-2 | TRBV4-2 | TGTGCCAGCAGCAATGGAAAGACCTATGGCTACACCTTC | CASSNGKTYGYTF
- | once | TRBJ1-2 | TRBV7-2 | TGTGCCAGCAGCTTAGTCGGCAGCTATGGCTACACCTTC | CASSLVGSYGYTF
TRBD2 | - | TRBJ2-3 | TRBV6-4 | TGTGCCAGCTCCGAGGGGCTAGCGGGCCCAGATACGCAGTATTTT | CASSEGLAGPDTQYF
TRBD2 | - | TRBJ2-5 | TRBV5-4 | TGTGCCAGCAGTTCAGGACTAGCGGGAGGGGGAGAGACCCAGTACTTC | CASSSGLAGGGETQYF
TRBD1 | - | TRBJ2-7 | TRBV6-5 | TGTGCCAGCAGGACAGGGCAGGGTTCGGGCGAGCAGTACTTC | CASRTGQGSGEQYF
- | - | TRBJ1-2 | TRBV23-1 | TGCGCCAGCAGTCATGGGGTCTGGGGGTACTATGGCTACACCTTC | CASSHGVWGYYGYTF
- | - | TRBJ2-3 | TRBV5-1 | TGCGCCAGCAGCTTGGACGGGCAGGGAAACACAGATACGCAGTATTTT | CASSLDGQGNTDTQYF
TRBD2 | - | TRBJ2-7 | TRBV27 | TGTGCCAGCACCTTGGGACTAGGTTACGAGCAGTACTTC | CASTLGLGYEQYF
TRBD2 | - | TRBJ2-3 | TRBV5-6 | TGTGCCAGCAGTTTCGCCGCTCCATGGCTAGCGGGAGAGAAAGATACGCAGTATTTT | CASSFAAPWLAGEKDTQYF
TRBD2 | - | TRBJ2-1 | TRBV7-2 | TGTGCCAGCAGCCTGGGGCTAGCGGTTACCTCGGGGCAGTTCTTC | CASSLGLAVTSGQFF
- | - | TRBJ2-7 | TRBV4-1 | TGCGCCAGCAGCCAAGAAGGTCCGGAGGACAGATCCTACGAGCAGTACTTC | CASSQEGPEDRSYEQYF
TRBD2 | - | TRBJ2-3 | TRBV5-1 | TGCGCCAGCAGCTCGGGACTAGCGGGAGGGCTAACAGATACGCAGTATTTT | CASSSGLAGGLTDTQYF
TRBD2 | once | TRBJ2-1 | TRBV11-1 | TGTGCCAGCAGCTTCTCTAGCGGGAGTCCCTATGAGCAGTTCTTC | CASSFSSGSPYEQFF
- | - | TRBJ2-7 | TRBV30 | TGTGCCTGGAGTTTTGGACAAGCCTACGAGCAGTACTTC | CAWSFGQAYEQYF
- | - | TRBJ1-4 | TRBV5-1 | TGCGCCAGCAGCTTGGAATCGAGCCAGAGTAATGAAAAACTGTTTTTT | CASSLESSQSNEKLFF
- | - | TRBJ2-1 | TRBV19 | TGTGCCAGTAGTACTACCACAGGGCAAGAGCAGTTCTTC | CASSTTTGQEQFF
- | - | TRBJ2-2 | TRBV5-1 | TGCGCCAGCAGCTTGGGTAACACCGGGGAGCTGTTTTTT | CASSLGNTGELFF
- | once | TRBJ2-3 | TRBV21-1 | TGTGCCAGCAGCTCCAACCCTAGCGGGAGGTGGGATACGCAGTATTTT | CASSSNPSGRWDTQYF
- | - | TRBJ2-1 | TRBV5-1 | TGCGCCAGCAGCACAGACGGGGGAGGATACAATGAGCAGTTCTTC | CASSTDGGGYNEQFF
- | - | TRBJ1-5 | TRBV19 | TGTGCCAGTAGTATGACTGGACATAACAATCAGCCCCAGCATTTT | CASSMTGHNNQPQHF
- | - | TRBJ2-1 | TRBV19 | TGTGCCAGTAGTATTAAGGGGCCTAGCTCCTACAATGAGCAGTTCTTC | CASSIKGPSSYNEQFF
- | - | TRBJ2-7 | TRBV5-8 | TGTGCCAGCACCGACGGGACTGCCTCTTTCGAGCAGTACTTC | CASTDGTASFEQYF
- | - | TRBJ2-5 | TRBV28 | TGTGCCAGCAGGGTCCCTCAAGAGACCCAGTACTTC | CASRVPQETQYF
- | - | TRBJ1-2 | TRBV30 | TGTGCCGGGGGTGTCGGGACTTTTATTTATGGCTACACCTTC | CAGGVGTFIYGYTF
- | once | TRBJ2-1 | TRBV11-3 | TGTGCCAGCAGCTTAGAGTTCGGAGGGGGCACGAATGAGCAGTTCTTC | CASSLEFGGGTNEQFF
- | - | TRBJ2-7 | TRBV6-5 | TGTGCCAGCAGTGCTACAGGCTCTGCCTCCTACGAGCAGTACTTC | CASSATGSASYEQYF
- | - | TRBJ2-7 | TRBV7-2 | TGTGCCAGCAGCTTAGATTACGAGCAGTACTTC | CASSLDYEQYF
TRBD2 | - | TRBJ2-1 | TRBV6-1 | TGTGCCAGCAGTGAATCCCTAGCGGGAGTAAATGAGCAGTTCTTC | CASSESLAGVNEQFF
TRBD2 | - | TRBJ2-5 | TRBV19 | TGTGCCAGTAGTACCGCGGGACTAGCGGGAGGAGAGACCCAGTACTTC | CASSTAGLAGGETQYF
TRBD2 | - | TRBJ2-5 | TRBV7-6 | TGTGCCAGCAGCTCCCAGTTGGGACTAGTTCTTGAGACCCAGTACTTC | CASSSQLGLVLETQYF
TRBD1 | - | TRBJ1-2 | TRBV6-4 | TGTGCCAGCAGTGACACAATACAGGGGGTAGATGGCTACACCTTC | CASSDTIQGVDGYTF
- | - | TRBJ2-2 | TRBV6-5 | TGTGCCAGCAGTTACATCCAGAACACCGGGGAGCTGTTTTTT | CASSYIQNTGELFF
TRBD2 | - | TRBJ2-1 | TRBV6-1 | TGTGCCAGCAGTGTGACTAGCGGGAGCTTCAATGAGCAGTTCTTC | CASSVTSGSFNEQFF
- | - | TRBJ2-7 | TRBV30 | TGTGCCTGGGGTGCAGAACGGGCAGGGAAAGACCCCTACGGGCACGAGCAGTACTTC | CAWGAERAGKDPYGHEQYF
- | - | TRBJ2-7 | TRBV6-1 | TGTGCCAGCAGCAAGACAGGAAACTACGAGCAGTACTTC | CASSKTGNYEQYF
- | - | TRBJ2-7 | TRBV5-4 | TGTGCCAGCAGCTTTGGGTACGAGCAGTACTTC | CASSFGYEQYF
- | - | TRBJ1-4 | TRBV19 | TGTGCCAGTAGTACAACTGAAAAACTGTTTTTT | CASSTTEKLFF
TRBD1 | few | TRBJ2-7 | TRBV5-4 | TGTGCCAGCAGCTTGGAACTTCCAGGGGGCTCCTACGAGCAGTACTTC | CASSLELPGGSYEQYF
TRBD2 | once | TRBJ2-1 | TRBV5-1 | TGCGCCAGCAGCGCGGGACTAGCGGGAGGTAGCAATGAGCAGTTCTTC | CASSAGLAGGSNEQFF
- | - | TRBJ2-7 | TRBV2 | TGTGCCAGCACCCCACAGTCGTTCTCCTACGAGCAGTACTTC | CASTPQSFSYEQYF
- | - | TRBJ1-2 | TRBV5-1 | TGCGCCAGCAGCTTGAGGCAGGCCGTCCCTTATGGCTACACCTTC | CASSLRQAVPYGYTF